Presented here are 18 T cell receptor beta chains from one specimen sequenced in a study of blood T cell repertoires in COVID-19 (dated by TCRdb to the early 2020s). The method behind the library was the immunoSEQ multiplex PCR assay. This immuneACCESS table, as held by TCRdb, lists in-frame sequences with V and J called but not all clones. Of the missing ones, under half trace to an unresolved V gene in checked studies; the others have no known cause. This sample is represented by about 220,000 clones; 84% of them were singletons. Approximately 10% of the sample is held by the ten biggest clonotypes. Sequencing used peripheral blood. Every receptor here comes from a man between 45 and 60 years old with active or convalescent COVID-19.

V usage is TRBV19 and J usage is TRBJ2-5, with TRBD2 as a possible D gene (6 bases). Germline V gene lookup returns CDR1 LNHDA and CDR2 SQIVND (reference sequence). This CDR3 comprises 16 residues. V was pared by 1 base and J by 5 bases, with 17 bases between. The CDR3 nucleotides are TGTGCCAGTAGTATAGGGGTTCTAGCGTCCTGGGAGACCCAGTACTTC. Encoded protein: CASSIGVLASWETQYF. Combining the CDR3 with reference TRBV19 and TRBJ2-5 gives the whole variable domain DGGITQSPKYLFRKEGQNVTLSCEQNLNHDAMYWYRQDPGQGLRLIYYSQIVNDFQKGDIAEGYSVSREKKESFPLTVTSAQKNPTAFYLCASSIGVLASWETQYFGPGTRLLVL.

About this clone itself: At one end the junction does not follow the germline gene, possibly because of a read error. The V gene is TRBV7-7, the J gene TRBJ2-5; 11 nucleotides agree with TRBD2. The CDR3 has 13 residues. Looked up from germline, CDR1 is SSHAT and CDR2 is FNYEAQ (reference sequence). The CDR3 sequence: CASSTGTSGTQYF. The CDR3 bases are TGTGCTAGCAGCACTGGGACTAGCGGGACCCAGTACTTC. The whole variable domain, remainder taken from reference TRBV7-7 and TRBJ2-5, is GAGVSQSPRYKVTKRGQDVTLRCDPISSHATLYWYQQALGQGPEFLTYFNYEAQPDKSGLPSDRFSAERPEGSISTLTIQRTEQRDSAMYRCASSTGTSGTQYFGPGTRLLVL.

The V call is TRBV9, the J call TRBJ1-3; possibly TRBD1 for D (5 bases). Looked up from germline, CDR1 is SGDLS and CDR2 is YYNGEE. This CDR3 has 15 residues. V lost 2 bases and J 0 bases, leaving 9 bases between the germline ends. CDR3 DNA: TGTGCCAGCAGCGTGGGACTCGGCTCTGGAAACACCATATATTTT. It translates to CASSVGLGSGNTIYF.

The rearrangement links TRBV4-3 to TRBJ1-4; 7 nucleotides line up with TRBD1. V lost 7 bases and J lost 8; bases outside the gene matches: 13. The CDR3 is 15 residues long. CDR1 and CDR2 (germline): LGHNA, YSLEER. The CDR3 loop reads CASTPAGTDGEKLFF. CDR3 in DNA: TGCGCCAGCACGCCCGCGGGGACAGACGGGGAAAAACTGTTTTTT.

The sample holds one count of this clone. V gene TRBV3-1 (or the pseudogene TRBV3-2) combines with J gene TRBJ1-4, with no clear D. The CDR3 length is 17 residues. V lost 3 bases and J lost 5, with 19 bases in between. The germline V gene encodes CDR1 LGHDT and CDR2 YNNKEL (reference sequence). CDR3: CASSQAYFGTVNEKLFF. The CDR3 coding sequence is TGTGCCAGCAGCCAGGCTTATTTCGGAACAGTGAATGAAAAACTGTTTTTT.

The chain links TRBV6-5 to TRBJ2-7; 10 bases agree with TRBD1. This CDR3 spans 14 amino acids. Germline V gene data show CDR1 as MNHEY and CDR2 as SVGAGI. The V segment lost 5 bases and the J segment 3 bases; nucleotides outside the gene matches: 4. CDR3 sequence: CASSPRTGGYEQYV. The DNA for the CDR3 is TGTGCCAGCAGTCCCAGGACAGGGGGCTACGAGCAGTACGTC.

CDR3 coding DNA: TGTGCCAGCAGCTTAGATAGCGAGCGGGAGGGCCGGTGGAACATTCAGTACTTC. It codes for CASSLDSEREGRWNIQYF. The V gene is TRBV11-2, the J gene TRBJ2-4; 10 nucleotides line up with TRBD2. The CDR3 runs 18 residues. J was trimmed by 7 bases and V by 0 bases; bases with no gene match: 12. The germline V gene has CDR1 SGHAT and CDR2 FQNNGV.

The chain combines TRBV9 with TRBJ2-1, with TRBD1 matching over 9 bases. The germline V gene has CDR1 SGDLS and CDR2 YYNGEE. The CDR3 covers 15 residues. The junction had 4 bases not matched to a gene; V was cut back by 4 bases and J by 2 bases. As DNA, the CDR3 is TGTGCCAGCAGCCAGACAGGGGGGACCTACAATGAGCAGTTCTTC. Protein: CASSQTGGTYNEQFF.

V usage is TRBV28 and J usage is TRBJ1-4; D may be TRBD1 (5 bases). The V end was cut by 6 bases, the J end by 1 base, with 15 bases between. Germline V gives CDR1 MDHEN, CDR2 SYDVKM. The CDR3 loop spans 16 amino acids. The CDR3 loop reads CASRAPPDRTNEKLFF. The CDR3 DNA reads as TGTGCCAGCAGGGCCCCCCCCGACAGAACTAATGAAAAACTGTTTTTT.

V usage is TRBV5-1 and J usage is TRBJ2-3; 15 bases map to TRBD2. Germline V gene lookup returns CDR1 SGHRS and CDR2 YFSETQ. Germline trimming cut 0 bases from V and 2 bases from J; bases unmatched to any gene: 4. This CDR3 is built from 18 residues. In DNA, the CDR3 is TGCGCCAGCAGCTTGGGGGGACTAGCGGGAGGTTACACAGATACGCAGTATTTT. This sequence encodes CASSLGGLAGGYTDTQYF.

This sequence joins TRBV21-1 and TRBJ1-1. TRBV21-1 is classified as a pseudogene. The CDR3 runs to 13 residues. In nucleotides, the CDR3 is TGTGCCAGCAGGGACCCGGGACTCGCTGAAGCTTTCTTT. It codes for CASRDPGLAEAFF.

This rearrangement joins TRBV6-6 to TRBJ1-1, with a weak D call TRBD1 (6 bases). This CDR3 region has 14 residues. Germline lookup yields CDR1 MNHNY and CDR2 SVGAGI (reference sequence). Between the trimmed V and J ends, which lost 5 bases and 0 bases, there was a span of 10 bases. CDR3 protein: CASSHRVVNTEAFF. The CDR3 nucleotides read TGTGCCAGCAGTCACAGGGTAGTGAACACTGAAGCTTTCTTT.

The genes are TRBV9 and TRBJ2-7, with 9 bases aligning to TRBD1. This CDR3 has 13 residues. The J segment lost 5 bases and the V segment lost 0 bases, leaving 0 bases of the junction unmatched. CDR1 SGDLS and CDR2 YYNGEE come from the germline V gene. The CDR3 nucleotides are TGTGCCAGCAGCGTAGGGACAGGGGACGAGCAGTACTTC. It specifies CASSVGTGDEQYF.

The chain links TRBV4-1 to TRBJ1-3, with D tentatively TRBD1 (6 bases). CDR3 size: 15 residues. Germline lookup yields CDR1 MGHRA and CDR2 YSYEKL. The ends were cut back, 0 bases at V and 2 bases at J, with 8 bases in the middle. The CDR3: CASSQDPGAGNTIYF. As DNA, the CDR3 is TGCGCCAGCAGCCAAGATCCAGGGGCTGGAAACACCATATATTTT.

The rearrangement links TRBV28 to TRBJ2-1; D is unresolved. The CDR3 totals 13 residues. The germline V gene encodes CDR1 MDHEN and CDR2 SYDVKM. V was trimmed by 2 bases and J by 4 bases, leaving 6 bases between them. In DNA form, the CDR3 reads TGTGCCAGCAGTTTAAACAGATACAATGAGCAGTTCTTC. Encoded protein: CASSLNRYNEQFF.

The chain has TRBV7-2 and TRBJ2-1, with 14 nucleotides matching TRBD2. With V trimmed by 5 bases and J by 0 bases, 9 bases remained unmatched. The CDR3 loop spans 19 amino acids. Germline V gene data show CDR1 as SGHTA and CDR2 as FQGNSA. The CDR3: CASSLSGTSGSGSYNEQFF. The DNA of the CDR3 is TGTGCCAGCAGCCTGTCCGGGACTAGCGGGAGTGGCTCCTACAATGAGCAGTTCTTC.

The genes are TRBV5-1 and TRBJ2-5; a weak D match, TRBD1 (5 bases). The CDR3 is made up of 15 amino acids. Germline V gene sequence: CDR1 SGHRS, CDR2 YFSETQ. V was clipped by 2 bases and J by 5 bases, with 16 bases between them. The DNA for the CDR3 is TGCGCCAGCAGCTTCCCCGGCCGCTCAGGGGAGACCCAGTACTTC. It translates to CASSFPGRSGETQYF.

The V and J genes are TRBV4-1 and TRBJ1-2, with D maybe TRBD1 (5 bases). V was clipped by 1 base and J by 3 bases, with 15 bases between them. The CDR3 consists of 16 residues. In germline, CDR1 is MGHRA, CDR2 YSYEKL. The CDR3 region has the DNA TGCGCCAGCAGCCAAGCTGGGGGGACGACGTACTATGGCTACACCTTC. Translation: CASSQAGGTTYYGYTF.